The rows below give T cell receptor beta chains drawn from one sample of a study of blood T cell repertoires in COVID-19. TCRdb keeps only in-frame clones here, not all; method: immunoSEQ multiplex PCR. This sample yields some 170,000 clones, of which about 80% are seen a single time; roughly 8.1% belongs to the top ten. Sequenced input: peripheral blood. These receptors were obtained from a woman aged 65 to 85 with acute or convalescent COVID-19. Both conserved end residues are part of each CDR3.

V	CDR3
TRBV20-1	CSASIFGFEAFF
TRBV5-1	CASSLVAGGQETQYF
TRBV5-1	CASSLASGSYNEQFF
TRBV30	CAGDRGPGNGPQHF
TRBV6-2/TRBV6-3	CASSYGPATEAFF
TRBV4-3	CASSQPHQGITEAFF
TRBV7-2	CASSLEAGADGYTF
TRBV6-5	CASSRDSSGANVLTF
TRBV6-1	CASSERSQDTEAFF
TRBV7-9	CASSRSLPSTDTQYF